This T cell receptor beta chain derives from a study of cytotoxic CD8 clonotypes in ibrutinib-treated CLL (dated by TCRdb to about 2021). With regard to the full study: The cohort included around 16 treatment-naive and some twelve relapsed/refractory patients; 17 were IGHV unmutated. Responses were partial in roughly 25 patients and complete in 2; after median about 63 months follow-up, some 15 stayed in remission and 12 progressed. The response samples were drawn at a median of approximately 12 months into treatment, with a range of about 6 to 40 months. On average, each sample yielded 255,043 productive templates and tens of thousands of productive rearrangements. Longitudinal samples were obtainable from about 30% of the roughly 86 participants in the trial. Cryopreserved peripheral blood mononuclear cells were collected at three points: before therapy, at response, and at either sustained remission or disease progression. All remission and progressive disease samples were collected while patients were still receiving ibrutinib.

A note on this clone: Its binding antigen is unknown. Base qualities are not provided; no much larger clone lies one nucleotide away.

The goal of deep resolution MiSeq sequencing was a depth between 1 in 1 million and 1 in 200,000 T cells, and coverage averaged 10x per clonotype. The immunoSEQ hsTCRB Kit was used to generate TCR beta libraries. From the authors' description of their analysis: ImmunoSEQ Data Assistant and ImmunoSEQ Analyzer were used for data analysis, and V, D and J genes were assigned according to IMGT definitions. Clonality was computed as one minus normalized Shannon entropy of productive rearrangement frequencies, ranging from 0 to 1. Only overrepresented clonotypes making up at least 0.05% of the repertoire of each patient were included in the public clonotype analysis. Repertoires from approximately 13 age-matched healthy donors in immuneACCESS were used as clonality controls. The source is immuneACCESS, and TCRdb retained only in-frame sequences with V and J called. Part of the clones is not carried over; for the studies checked, unresolved V genes explain less than half of this, and the remainder is unexplained. For V, J and clone size, that table is used; D and trimming come from the DNA. This sample gives some 93,000 clones in total; 70% to 80% of them show up just once. The top ten clones comprise around 30% of the sample.

Overall study results and their limits: Sustained-remission and progressing patients did not have matched sampling times, and lymph node repertoires were not examined. Public clonotypes were rare and either shrank or stayed stable during treatment, and the rise in clonality at ibrutinib response reflected expansion of private clonotypes. Clonality increased at ibrutinib response, stayed stable in sustained remission, and fell back toward baseline at progression. At baseline, clonality was higher than in age-matched healthy donors and showed a strong correlation with circulating CD8+ T-cell counts.

As encoded in the germline V gene, CDR1 is SGHTA while CDR2 is FQGNSA. V lost 5 bases and J lost 2 bases; the stretch between them is 12 bases long. The cysteine opens and the phenylalanine closes a CDR3 of 14 amino acids. Only the CDR3 part of the read is kept: 42 bases, read in frame from the first base. Interpreted using the paper, the time point label stands for: approximately twelve months on ibrutinib. For TCR beta library preparation, around 2 micrograms of genomic DNA were isolated from cryopreserved PBMCs. High-throughput TCR beta sequencing was performed on longitudinal blood samples from CLL patients receiving ibrutinib monotherapy. The patients took part in an open-label, single-center phase 2 trial of ibrutinib monotherapy.

The sample here was PBMCs, taken after 12 months of ibrutinib treatment. Recombination connected TRBV7-2 to TRBJ2-5; too little of a D gene remains to name it. The clonotype comes from a human donor with chronic lymphocytic leukemia. The DNA is as follows: TGTGCCAGCAGCCGGACCTGGGGACAAGAGACCCAGTACTTC. This encodes CASSRTWGQETQYF.